This record concerns one TCR beta chain sequence. The target of this receptor is not known. Base qualities are missing; no much larger clone stands one base away. The data were obtained in a study of cytomegalovirus exposure and HLA in healthy donors (dated by TCRdb to about 2017). About the investigation overall: An earlier analysis of roughly 500 of the donors reported about 260 Gb of sequence data and 117 million unique TCR beta sequences obtained from some 170 million T cells. Approximately 300 gigabases of sequencing data and about 92 million unique TCR sequences made up an early release that covered under 750 HLA-typed donors. Among the approximately 430 genotyped donors, 81% belonged to the genetic ancestry cluster associated with self-reported Caucasian donors. The study aimed to test whether cataloging public T cell receptors could reveal signatures of past pathogen exposure. Using immunosequencing, the study profiled T cell repertoires from 500 to 800 subjects and related those repertoires to cytomegalovirus serostatus. A separate validation cohort of 100 to 150 different subjects was used in addition to the roughly 670-subject first cohort. The study combined high-throughput TCR immunosequencing, statistical association of individual TCRs with disease status, and machine learning to predict cytomegalovirus infection status. To study patterns of TCR occurrence, a later analysis re-analyzed previously published TCR beta repertoires from 700 or so donors and added high-resolution HLA genotyping. The later analysis used no new phenotypic data to find candidate immune exposures, relying instead on TCR beta sequences and their occurrence across donors. To decide whether each TCR beta V gene segment behaved as functional or pseudogenic, an earlier analysis of 587 of the donors relied on high-throughput TCR beta sequencing. Donor age, sex, ethnicity and CMV serostatus were collected together with the repertoire data. Genome-wide SNP genotypes for about 65% of the roughly 670 donors were used in a later genetic analysis, which treated that subset as a discovery cohort. All discovery cohort repertoires had been generated using a single sequencing platform. HLA typing covered class I and class II loci at four-digit resolution. The number of donors typed differed by locus, with about 629-630 for A, B, C, DRB1 and DQB1, roughly 520 for DQA1, 600 to 610 for DPA1, and some 440 for DPB1. Because of strong linkage in the cohort, five DR-DQ haplotypes were treated as single units for association and clustering. Among a few hundred genotyped donors of the cohort, an average of approximately 250,000 unique TCR beta nucleotide sequences were sequenced per donor, roughly 18% of them non-productive. General conclusions and limits of the study: Because the 87-base-pair reads could not distinguish some IMGT-functional V segments, including TRBV6-2 and TRBV6-3, those segments were excluded. Strong co-occurrence of HLA alleles, especially DR and DQ, made assigning TCR associations to individual alleles difficult. According to a later analysis, parvovirus B19, influenza, CMV and Epstein-Barr virus appeared linked to several top co-occurrence clusters. V-gene and J-gene trimming of TCR beta chains was associated with a missense DCLRE1C variant in a later genetic analysis, and the association was replicated in an independent cohort. A further reported finding was that TCR beta sequences accurately predicted the HLA-A and HLA-B alleles for most subjects in the first cohort. Immune exposure information for the cohort was limited to CMV serostatus. A cluster of highly shared sequence variants was judged likely to represent a technical artifact of the sequencing pipeline. In a later analysis, HLA-associated TCR beta chains showed more clonal expansion and lower generation probabilities than non-associated chains that were equally common. A later analysis found that TCR association rates varied across HLA loci, with DRB1 alleles showing the most associated TCRs and HLA-C alleles the fewest. According to the authors, the approach could potentially be generalized to other disease states and immunological phenotypes. Only TCR beta chains were sequenced in this cohort, and the absence of alpha or paired-chain data limited detectable features. Across donors, most TCR sequences were observed very rarely, whereas some public TCRs were present in many individuals. Roughly uniform sequencing depth across donors was assumed in presence/absence analyses, although this assumption may not hold. Correlated functional status among segregating V segments might reflect linkage disequilibrium, but an unknown experimental factor could not be ruled out. A total of roughly 160 TCR beta chains were listed by the study as associated with cytomegalovirus. In a later genetic analysis, fewer N-insertions in productive TCRs were reported among donors in an Asian-associated ancestry cluster than the approximately 670-donor mean. Broadly in line with IMGT annotations, most TCR beta V segments showed up in productive rearrangements about 87% or about 30% of the time in an earlier analysis of under 700 of the donors. A later analysis found that most CMV-associated TCR beta chains appeared HLA-restricted, with HLA associations seemingly driven largely by CMV exposure. HLA typing was unavailable for some donors at each locus, so association tests used only the typed subset. Three of the identified cytomegalovirus-associated TCR beta chains were confirmed in vitro to be specific for cytomegalovirus antigens. Cytomegalovirus status was reported to be diagnosed by the classifier with high specificity and sensitivity in both the original and validation cohorts. Seventeen rarely observed V segments, including chromosome 9 orphons, were excluded from the earlier analysis of a few hundred of the donors because counts were too low. Specific HLA alleles were associated with about 17,000 TCR beta sequences at a false discovery rate of 0.05 in a later analysis.

Library generation was performed with the immunoSEQ multiplex PCR assay. A mixture of 60 forward primers for TCR Vbeta segments and 13 reverse primers for TCR Jbeta segments was used in the multiplex PCR. A multiplex PCR assay on genomic DNA amplified the CDR3 region of rearranged TCR beta genes. Amplified TCR beta libraries were sequenced as 87-base-pair reads on the Illumina HiSeq System. Per the source publication's procedure: A later analysis tallied around 80 million unique TCR beta chains across the 666 repertoires, and about 12 million of those chains were shared by two or more donors. To remove PCR and sequencing errors, raw reads were error-corrected and collapsed into unique sequences using a nearest-neighbor algorithm that merged closely related sequences. To assign V, D and J gene segments, CDR3 sequences were aligned to IMGT reference sequences. For a sequence to be retained, a match of at least six nucleotides was required to both a V gene segment and a J gene segment. A rearrangement was called productive if the CDR3 had no stop codons and remained in frame with V and J, and every other rearrangement was called non-productive. Following IMGT convention, CDR3 was defined as the stretch from the second conserved V-encoded cysteine up to the conserved J-encoded phenylalanine. The earlier analysis of about 530 of the donors excluded any sequence lacking an unambiguous match to a single V gene segment. In an earlier analysis of 500 to 750 of the donors, V segments were called functional above 56.7% productive rearrangements and were called segregating when the between-donor standard deviation exceeded 5%. A statistical classification framework was developed to diagnose cytomegalovirus status using the catalog of TCR beta chain sequences. V and J gene assignment, in a later analysis, came from comparing TCR nucleotide sequences with IMGT/GENE-DB human TR gene sequences. In a later analysis, CDR3 sequences and most-parsimonious VDJ recombination scenarios were assigned using the TCRdist pipeline. In a later analysis, every TCR beta chain was defined by the combination of its CDR3 amino acid sequence and its V-gene family, and reads without a unique V-gene family were dropped. In a later analysis, a few hundred highly shared, low-generation-probability nucleotide sequences were removed to address suspected cross-contamination and a sequencing artifact. In a later analysis, a clonal expansion index for each public chain was calculated from normalized within-repertoire ranks of inferred template counts. A later analysis computed generation probabilities with a VDJ recombination model fitted to out-of-frame rearrangements, and checked the results against IGoR. In a later analysis, hypergeometric tests were used to score TCR-TCR, TCR-HLA and TCR-CMV co-occurrence, with a repertoire-size bias correction applied to TCR pairs. To estimate false discovery rates, a later analysis permuted the HLA or CMV assignments 20 times. In a later analysis, co-occurring TCRs were grouped using DBSCAN, and TCRdist sequence similarity was added for clustering within HLA-allele-positive subsets. Repertoires with fewer than 30,000 or more than 120,000 public chains, plus five repertoires with anomalous nucleotide sharing, were excluded from co-occurrence clustering. TCRdb took over this immuneACCESS table, retaining in-frame rearrangements with V and J assigned. Such tables are incomplete; in checked studies, under half of the missing clones stem from an unresolved V gene, and the remainder is unexplained. For V, J and clone size, that table is used; D and trimming come from the DNA. This sample holds 140,000 to 150,000 clones; 75% to 80% were observed only once. Approximately 4% of the sample belongs to the ten largest clones.

The CDR3 numbers 19 residues from cysteine through phenylalanine. Left in the record is the CDR3 DNA by itself, 57 bases read in frame from the first base. Trimming leaves V shorter by 5 bases and J shorter by 0 bases, with the junction holding 16 bases beyond the gene matches. The germline V gene gives CDR1 as SGHTA and CDR2 as FQGNSA. In total, approximately 690 healthy bone marrow donors made up the cohort. All cohort members were sampled while nominally healthy, although unrecorded immune exposures were likely present. The donor tested CMV seronegative and was one of the 352 seronegative cohort members. Every donor gave a peripheral blood sample, and the peripheral blood mononuclear cells from that sample were used for TCR beta sequencing. Genomic DNA was extracted from the blood cell samples with the Qiagen DNeasy Blood Extraction Kit.

What was sequenced was PBMCs. The receptor was derived from a male donor in good health and CMV-seronegative. The sequence is built from TRBV7-2 and TRBJ1-5, with TRBD1 identical over 7 junction bases. The CDR3 loop reads CASSPEALTGPGSNQPQHF. In nucleotide form, the sequence is TGTGCCAGCAGCCCAGAGGCCCTGACAGGGCCTGGTAGCAATCAGCCCCAGCATTTT.